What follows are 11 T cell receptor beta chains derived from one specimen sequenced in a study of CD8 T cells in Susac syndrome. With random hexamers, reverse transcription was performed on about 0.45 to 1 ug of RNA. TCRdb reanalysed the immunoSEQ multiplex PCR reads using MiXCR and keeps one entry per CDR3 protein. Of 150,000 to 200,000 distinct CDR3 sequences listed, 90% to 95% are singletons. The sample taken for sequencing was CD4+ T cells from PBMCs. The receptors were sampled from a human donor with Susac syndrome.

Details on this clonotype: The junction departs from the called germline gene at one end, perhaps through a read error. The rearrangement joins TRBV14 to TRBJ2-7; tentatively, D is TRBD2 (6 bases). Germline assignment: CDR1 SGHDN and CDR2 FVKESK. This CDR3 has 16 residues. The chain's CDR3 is CASSPRGQRASHEQYF. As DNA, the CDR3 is TGTGCCAGCAGCCCTAGAGGGCAGCGGGCCTCCCACGAGCAGTACTTC.

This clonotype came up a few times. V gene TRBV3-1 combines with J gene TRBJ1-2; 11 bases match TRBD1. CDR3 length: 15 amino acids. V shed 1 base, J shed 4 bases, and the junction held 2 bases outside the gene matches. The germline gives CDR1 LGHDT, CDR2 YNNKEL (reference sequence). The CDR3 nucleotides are TGTGCCAGCAGCCAAGGGACAGGGGGCGTCTATGGCTACACCTTC. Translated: CASSQGTGGVYGYTF.

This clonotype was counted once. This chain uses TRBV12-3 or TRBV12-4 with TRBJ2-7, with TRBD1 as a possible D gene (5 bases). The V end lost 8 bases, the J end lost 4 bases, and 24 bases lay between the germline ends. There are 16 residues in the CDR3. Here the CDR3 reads CASGSPSGYWGYEQYF. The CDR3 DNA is TGTGCCAGCGGGTCGCCTTCAGGGTACTGGGGTTACGAGCAGTACTTC.

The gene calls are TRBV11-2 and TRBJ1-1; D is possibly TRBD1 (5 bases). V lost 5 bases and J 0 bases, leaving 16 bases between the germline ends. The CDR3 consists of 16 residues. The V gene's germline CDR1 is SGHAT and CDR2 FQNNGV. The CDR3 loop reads CASSAITGTVNTEAFF. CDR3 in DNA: TGTGCCAGCAGCGCAATTACCGGGACTGTGAACACTGAAGCTTTCTTT. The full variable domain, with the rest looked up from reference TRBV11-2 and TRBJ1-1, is EAGVAQSPRYKIIEKRQSVAFWCNPISGHATLYWYQQILGQGPKLLIQFQNNGVVDDSQLPKDRFSAERLKGVDSTLKIQPAKLEDSAVYLCASSAITGTVNTEAFFGQGTRLTVV.

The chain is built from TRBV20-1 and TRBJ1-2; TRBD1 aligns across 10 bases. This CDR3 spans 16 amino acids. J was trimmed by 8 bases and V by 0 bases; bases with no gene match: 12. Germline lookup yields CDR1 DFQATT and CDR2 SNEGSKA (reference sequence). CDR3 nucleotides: TGCAGTGCTAGAGAGAGAGGGACAGGGGAGTCGAGGGGCTACACCTTC. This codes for CSARERGTGESRGYTF.

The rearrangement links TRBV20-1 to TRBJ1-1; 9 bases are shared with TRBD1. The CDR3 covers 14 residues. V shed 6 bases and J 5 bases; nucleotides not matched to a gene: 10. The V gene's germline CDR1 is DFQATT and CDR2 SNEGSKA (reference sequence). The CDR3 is CSATLQGAGTEAFF. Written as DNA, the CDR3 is TGCAGTGCCACCCTACAGGGGGCTGGAACTGAAGCTTTCTTT.

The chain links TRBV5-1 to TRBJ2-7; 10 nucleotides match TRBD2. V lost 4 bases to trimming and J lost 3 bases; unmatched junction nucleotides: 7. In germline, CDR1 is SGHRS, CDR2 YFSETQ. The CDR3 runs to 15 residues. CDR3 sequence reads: CASSQGLADFYEQYF. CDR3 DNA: TGCGCCAGCAGCCAAGGACTAGCGGATTTCTACGAGCAGTACTTC.

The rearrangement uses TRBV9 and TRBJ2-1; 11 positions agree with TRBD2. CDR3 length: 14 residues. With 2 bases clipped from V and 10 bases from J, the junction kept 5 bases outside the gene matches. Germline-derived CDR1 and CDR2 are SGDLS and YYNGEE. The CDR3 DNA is TGTGCCAGCAGCGTGCTAGCGGGGGGCGGGGAGCAGTTCTTC. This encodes CASSVLAGGGEQFF.

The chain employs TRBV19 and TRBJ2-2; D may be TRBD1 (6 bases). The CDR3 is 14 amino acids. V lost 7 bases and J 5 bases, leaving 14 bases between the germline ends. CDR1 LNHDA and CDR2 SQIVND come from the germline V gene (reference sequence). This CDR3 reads CASKTDSQTGELFF. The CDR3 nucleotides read TGTGCCAGTAAAACGGACAGTCAAACCGGGGAGCTGTTTTTT.

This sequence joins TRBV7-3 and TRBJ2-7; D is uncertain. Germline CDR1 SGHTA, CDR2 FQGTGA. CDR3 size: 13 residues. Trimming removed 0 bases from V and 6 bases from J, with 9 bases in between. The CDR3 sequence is CASSLTPLTEQYF. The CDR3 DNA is TGTGCCAGCAGCTTAACTCCCCTAACCGAGCAGTACTTC.

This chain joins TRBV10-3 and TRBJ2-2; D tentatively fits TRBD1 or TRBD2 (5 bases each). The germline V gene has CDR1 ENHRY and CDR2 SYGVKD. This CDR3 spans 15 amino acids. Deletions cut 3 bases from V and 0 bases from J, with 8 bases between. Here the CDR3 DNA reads TGTGCCATCAGTGATCGGGACGCGAACACCGGGGAGCTGTTTTTT. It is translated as CAISDRDANTGELFF.